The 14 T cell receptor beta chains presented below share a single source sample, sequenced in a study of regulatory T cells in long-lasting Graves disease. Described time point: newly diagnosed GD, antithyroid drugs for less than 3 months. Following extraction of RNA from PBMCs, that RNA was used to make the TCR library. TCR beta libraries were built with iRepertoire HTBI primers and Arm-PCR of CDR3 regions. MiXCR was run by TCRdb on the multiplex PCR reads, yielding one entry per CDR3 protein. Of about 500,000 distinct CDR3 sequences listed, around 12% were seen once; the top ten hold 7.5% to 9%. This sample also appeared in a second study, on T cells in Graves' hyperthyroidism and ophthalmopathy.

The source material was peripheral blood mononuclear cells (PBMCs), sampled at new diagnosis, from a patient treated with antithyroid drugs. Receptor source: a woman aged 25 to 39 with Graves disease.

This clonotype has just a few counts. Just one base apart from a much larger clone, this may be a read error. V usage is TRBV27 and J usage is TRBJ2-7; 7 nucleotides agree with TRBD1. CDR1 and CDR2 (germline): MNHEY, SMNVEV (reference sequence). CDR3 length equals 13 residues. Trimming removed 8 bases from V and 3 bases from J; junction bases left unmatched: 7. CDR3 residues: CASGPGGNYEQYF. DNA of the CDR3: TGTGCCAGCGGACCAGGGGGAAACTACGAGCAGTACTTC.

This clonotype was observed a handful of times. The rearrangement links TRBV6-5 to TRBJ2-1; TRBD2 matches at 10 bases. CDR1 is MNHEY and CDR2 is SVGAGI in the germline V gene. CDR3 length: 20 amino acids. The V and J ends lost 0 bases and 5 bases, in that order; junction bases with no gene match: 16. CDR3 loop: CASSYSIASGRGIGDNEQFF. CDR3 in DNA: TGTGCCAGCAGTTACTCGATAGCTAGCGGGAGAGGAATTGGTGACAATGAGCAGTTCTTC.

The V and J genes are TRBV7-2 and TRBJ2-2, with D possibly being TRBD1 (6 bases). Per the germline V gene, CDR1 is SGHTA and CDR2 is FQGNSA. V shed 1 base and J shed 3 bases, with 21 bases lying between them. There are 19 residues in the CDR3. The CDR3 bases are TGTGCCAGCAGCTTAGAATACATTTCCGGGACACCCTACACCGGGGAGCTGTTTTTT. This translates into CASSLEYISGTPYTGELFF.

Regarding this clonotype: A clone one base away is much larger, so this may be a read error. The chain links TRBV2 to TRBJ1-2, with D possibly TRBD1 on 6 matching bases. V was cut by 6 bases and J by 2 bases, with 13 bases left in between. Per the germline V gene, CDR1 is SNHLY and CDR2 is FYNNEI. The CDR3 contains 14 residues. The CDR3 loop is CASRLGQRNYGYTF. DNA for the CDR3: TGTGCCAGCAGACTCGGACAGAGGAACTATGGCTACACCTTC.

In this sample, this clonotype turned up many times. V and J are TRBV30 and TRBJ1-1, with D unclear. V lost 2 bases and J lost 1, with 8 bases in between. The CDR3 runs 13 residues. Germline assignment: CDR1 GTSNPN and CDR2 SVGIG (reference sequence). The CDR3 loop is CAWSRQSNTEAFF. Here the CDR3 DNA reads TGTGCCTGGAGTAGGCAGTCGAACACTGAAGCTTTCTTT.

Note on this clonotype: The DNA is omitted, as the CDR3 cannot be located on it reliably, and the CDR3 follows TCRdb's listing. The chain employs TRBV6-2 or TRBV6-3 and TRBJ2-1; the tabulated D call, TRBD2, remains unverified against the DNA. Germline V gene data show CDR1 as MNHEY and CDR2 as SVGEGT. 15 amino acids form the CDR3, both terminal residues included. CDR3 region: CASVAGGTSYNEQSF.

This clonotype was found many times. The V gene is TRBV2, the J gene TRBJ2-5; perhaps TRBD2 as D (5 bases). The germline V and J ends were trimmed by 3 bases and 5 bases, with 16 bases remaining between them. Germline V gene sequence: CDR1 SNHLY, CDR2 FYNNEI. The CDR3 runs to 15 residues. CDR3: CASSEEAAKAETQYF. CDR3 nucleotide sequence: TGTGCCAGCAGTGAGGAAGCGGCCAAGGCGGAGACCCAGTACTTC.

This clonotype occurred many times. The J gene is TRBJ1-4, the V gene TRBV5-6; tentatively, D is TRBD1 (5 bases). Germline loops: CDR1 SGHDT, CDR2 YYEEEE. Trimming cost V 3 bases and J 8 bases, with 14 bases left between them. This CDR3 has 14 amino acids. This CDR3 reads CASSYQGFDEKLFF. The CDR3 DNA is TGTGCCAGCAGCTACCAGGGTTTTGACGAAAAACTGTTTTTT.

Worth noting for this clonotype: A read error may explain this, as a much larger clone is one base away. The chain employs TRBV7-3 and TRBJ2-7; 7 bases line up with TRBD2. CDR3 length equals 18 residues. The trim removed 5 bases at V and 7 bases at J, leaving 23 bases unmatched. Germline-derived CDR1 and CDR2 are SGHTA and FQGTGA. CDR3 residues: CASSPYLRRESSYNEQYF. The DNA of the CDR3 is TGTGCCAGCAGCCCCTACCTTCGGCGGGAGTCATCCTACAATGAGCAGTACTTC.

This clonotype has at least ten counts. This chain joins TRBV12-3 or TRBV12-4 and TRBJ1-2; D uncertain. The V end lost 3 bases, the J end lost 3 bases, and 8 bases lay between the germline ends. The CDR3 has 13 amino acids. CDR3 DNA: TGTGCCAGCAGTTTCTCCACAGACTATGGCTACACCTTC. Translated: CASSFSTDYGYTF.

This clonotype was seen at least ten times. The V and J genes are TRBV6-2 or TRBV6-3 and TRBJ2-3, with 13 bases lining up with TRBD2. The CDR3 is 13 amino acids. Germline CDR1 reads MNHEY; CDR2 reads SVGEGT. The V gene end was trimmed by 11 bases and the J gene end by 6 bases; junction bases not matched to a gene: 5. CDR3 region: CAGGLAGSDTQYF. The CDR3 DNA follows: TGTGCCGGGGGACTAGCGGGATCGGATACGCAGTATTTT.

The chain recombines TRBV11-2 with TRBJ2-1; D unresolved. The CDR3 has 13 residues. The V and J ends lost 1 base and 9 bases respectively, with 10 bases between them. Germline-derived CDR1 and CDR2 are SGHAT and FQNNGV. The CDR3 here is CASSLGLDPEQFF. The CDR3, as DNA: TGTGCCAGCAGCTTAGGCTTGGATCCTGAGCAGTTCTTC.

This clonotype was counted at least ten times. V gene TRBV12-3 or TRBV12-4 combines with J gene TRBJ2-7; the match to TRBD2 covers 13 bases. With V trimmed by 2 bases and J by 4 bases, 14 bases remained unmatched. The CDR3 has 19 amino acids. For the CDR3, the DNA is TGTGCCAGCAGTTTACGGGGACTAGCGGGAACCTATTCTTCTTACGAGCAGTACTTC. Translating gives CASSLRGLAGTYSSYEQYF.

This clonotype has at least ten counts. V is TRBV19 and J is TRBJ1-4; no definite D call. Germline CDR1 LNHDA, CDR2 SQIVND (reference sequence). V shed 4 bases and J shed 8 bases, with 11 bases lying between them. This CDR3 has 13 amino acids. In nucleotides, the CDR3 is TGTGCCAGTAGTAAAGTAACGTTCGAAAAACTGTTTTTT. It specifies CASSKVTFEKLFF.